Below, 32 T cell receptor beta chains from the same sample are listed, as sequenced in a study of OX40 agonist ivuxolimab in advanced cancers. Some clones are missing from TCRdb's copy, which holds only in-frame ones; the method was immunoSEQ multiplex PCR. The sample includes approximately 58,000 clones, 80% to 90% of them seen just once. The sample was CD4+ or CD8+ T cells sorted from blood, taken in a trial of the OX40 agonist ivuxolimab. These receptors all come from an adult with an advanced solid tumor such as melanoma, head and neck, liver or kidney cancer.

The genes are TRBV2 and TRBJ2-4; D is perhaps TRBD1 (6 bases). Germline V gene sequence: CDR1 SNHLY, CDR2 FYNNEI. There are 15 residues in the CDR3. V gave up 4 bases and J gave up 0 bases, with 10 bases separating them. The CDR3 bases are TGTGCCAGCAGTGTCCCAGGGGAAGCCAAAAACATTCAGTACTTC. It is translated as CASSVPGEAKNIQYF.

This clone turned up a few times. This chain connects TRBV19 to TRBJ1-2; the D gene is possibly TRBD1 (6 bases). Germline V gene sequence: CDR1 LNHDA, CDR2 SQIVND (reference sequence). Trimming took 1 base from V and 3 from J, leaving 12 bases between them. This CDR3 spans 15 amino acids. In nucleotides, the CDR3 is TGTGCCAGTAGTATAGGGGGGCACGGGGACTATGGCTACACCTTC. Translating gives CASSIGGHGDYGYTF.

This clone was counted between two and nine times. J is TRBJ2-7 and V is TRBV18; 8 nucleotides agree with TRBD1. Trimming at V came to 5 bases and at J to 6 bases, leaving 6 bases not matched to a gene. The CDR3 covers 13 residues. CDR1 is KGHSH and CDR2 is LQKENI in the germline V gene. The CDR3 loop is CASSTTGVGEQYF. CDR3 bases: TGTGCCAGCTCAACGACAGGGGTCGGCGAGCAGTACTTC. The variable domain in full, completed from reference TRBV18 and TRBJ2-7, reads NAGVMQNPRHLVRRRGQEARLRCSPMKGHSHVYWYRQLPEEGLKFMVYLQKENIIDESGMPKERFSAEFPKEGPSILRIQQVVRGDSAAYFCASSTTGVGEQYFGPGTRLTVT.

J is TRBJ2-1 and V is TRBV28, with 11 bases matching TRBD2. CDR1 and CDR2 from the germline V gene are MDHEN and SYDVKM. The V segment lost 6 bases and the J segment 6 bases; nucleotides outside the gene matches: 10. This CDR3 is 16 amino acids long. The CDR3 nucleotides read TGTGCCAGCAGGGGTAGGACTAGCGGGCTAAGCAATGAGCAGTTCTTC. It translates to CASRGRTSGLSNEQFF.

V usage is TRBV7-7 and J usage is TRBJ2-1; 8 bases map to TRBD2. Germline values: CDR1 SSHAT, CDR2 FNYEAQ (reference sequence). CDR3 length: 15 amino acids. In DNA, the CDR3 is TGTACTAGCAGTGCGGGGGGAGGGGCTTACAATGAGCAGTTCTTC. Its protein product is CTSSAGGGAYNEQFF. The variable domain in full, with the rest retrieved from reference TRBV7-7 and TRBJ2-1, is GAGVSQSPRYKVTKRGQDVTLRCDPISSHATLYWYQQALGQGPEFLTYFNYEAQPDKSGLPSDRFSAERPEGSISTLTIQRTEQRDSAMYRCTSSAGGGAYNEQFFGPGTRLTVL.

The genes are TRBV27 and TRBJ1-5; possibly TRBD1 for D (6 bases). CDR3 length: 17 amino acids. CDR1 is MNHEY and CDR2 is SMNVEV in the germline V gene (reference sequence). V gave up 9 bases and J gave up 0 bases, with 21 bases separating them. The CDR3 nucleotides are TGTGCCAGGCTAGGCCAGGGGCAACGTTATAGCAATCAGCCCCAGCATTTT. It translates to CARLGQGQRYSNQPQHF.

This clone appeared once. The V and J genes are TRBV5-1 and TRBJ1-2, with TRBD1 as a possible D gene (5 bases). This CDR3 is built from 14 residues. V was shortened by 3 bases and J by 4 bases, with 13 bases between the two germline ends. Germline V gene sequence: CDR1 SGHRS, CDR2 YFSETQ. The CDR3 here is CASSSSGTAYGYTF. The CDR3 region has the DNA TGCGCCAGCAGCTCGTCCGGGACGGCCTATGGCTACACCTTC.

Worth noting for this clone: One end of the junction does not line up with germline, which may come from a read error. The same CDR3 is also encoded by other DNA sequences in this sample. The rearrangement joins TRBV7-9 to TRBJ2-1, with 11 positions matching TRBD2. The germline gives CDR1 SEHNR, CDR2 FQNEAQ (reference sequence). The CDR3 loop spans 17 amino acids. CDR3: CASSLALAGLAVSEQFF. CDR3 bases: TGTGCTAGCAGCTTAGCTCTAGCGGGACTAGCGGTGAGTGAGCAGTTCTTC. Combining the CDR3 with reference TRBV7-9 and TRBJ2-1 gives the whole variable domain DTGVSQNPRHKITKRGQNVTFRCDPISEHNRLYWYRQTLGQGPEFLTYFQNEAQLEKSRLLSDRFSAERPKGSFSTLEIQRTEQGDSAMYLCASSLALAGLAVSEQFFGPGTRLTVL.

This chain joins TRBV27 and TRBJ1-2, with D maybe TRBD1 (6 bases). Trimming cost V 5 bases and J 0 bases, with 19 bases left between them. Germline-derived CDR1 and CDR2 are MNHEY and SMNVEV (reference sequence). There are 17 residues in the CDR3. CDR3 sequence reads: CASSIMGRGHTNYGYTF. The CDR3 DNA follows: TGTGCCAGCAGTATAATGGGCAGGGGTCATACTAACTATGGCTACACCTTC.

V is TRBV30 and J is TRBJ1-5, with no clear D. CDR1 and CDR2 from the germline V gene are GTSNPN and SVGIG (reference sequence). CDR3 size: 14 residues. Trimming cost V 2 bases and J 6 bases, with 14 bases left between them. DNA for the CDR3: TGTGCCTGGAGTCGGGAGGGATCAGGTCAGCCCCAGCATTTT. This codes for CAWSREGSGQPQHF.

As to this clone: The sample carries other DNA sequences with the same CDR3. The chain links TRBV18 to TRBJ2-7; either TRBD1 or TRBD2 may supply D (7 bases each). V dropped 3 bases and J dropped 1 base, with 10 bases sitting between them. There are 14 residues in the CDR3. Germline V gives CDR1 KGHSH, CDR2 LQKENI. The CDR3 DNA reads TGTGCCAGCTCACCCCAGGGGGGGTCCTACGAGCAGTACTTC. Translation gives CASSPQGGSYEQYF.

The chain recombines TRBV7-9 with TRBJ2-1; 7 nucleotides align to TRBD2. J lost 4 bases, V lost 5 bases, and 14 bases had no gene match. Germline lookup yields CDR1 SEHNR and CDR2 FQNEAQ (reference sequence). The CDR3 loop spans 17 amino acids. DNA of the CDR3: TGTGCCAGCAGCCTCGATGGTGGGAGGGATCGATACAATGAGCAGTTCTTC. Amino acids: CASSLDGGRDRYNEQFF.

The V gene is TRBV7-3, the J gene TRBJ2-1; 9 bases align to TRBD1. V lost 5 bases and J lost 6; bases outside the gene matches: 5. CDR1 is SGHTA and CDR2 is FQGTGA in the germline V gene. This CDR3 comprises 14 residues. The CDR3 sequence is CASSVGQGSNEQFF. The DNA of the CDR3 is TGTGCCAGCAGCGTAGGACAGGGGAGCAATGAGCAGTTCTTC. The full variable domain, rest sourced from reference TRBV7-3 and TRBJ2-1, is GAGVSQTPSNKVTEKGKYVELRCDPISGHTALYWYRQSLGQGPEFLIYFQGTGAADDSGLPNDRFFAVRPEGSVSTLKIQRTERGDSAVYLCASSVGQGSNEQFFGPGTRLTVL.

This rearrangement joins TRBV28 to TRBJ1-2; D is possibly TRBD1 (5 bases). This CDR3 comprises 12 residues. CDR1 and CDR2 from the germline V gene are MDHEN and SYDVKM. The V end lost 4 bases, the J end lost 6 bases, and 9 bases lay between the germline ends. CDR3 DNA: TGTGCCAGCAGTTCAGGGTCCCATGGCTACACCTTC. It encodes CASSSGSHGYTF.

This chain connects TRBV7-2 to TRBJ1-4, with a weak D call TRBD1 (6 bases). Trimming removed 2 bases at V and 7 bases at J, with 17 bases between. The CDR3 loop spans 16 amino acids. Per the germline V gene, CDR1 is SGHTA and CDR2 is FQGNSA. The CDR3 sequence: CASSLHPTGPTEKLFF. CDR3 in DNA: TGTGCCAGCAGCTTACACCCCACAGGGCCAACTGAAAAACTGTTTTTT.

The genes are TRBV9 and TRBJ2-3; 8 bases agree with TRBD1. The germline V gene has CDR1 SGDLS and CDR2 YYNGEE. The CDR3 runs to 16 residues. V shed 0 bases, J shed 1 base, and the junction held 4 bases outside the gene matches. CDR3 nucleotide sequence: TGTGCCAGCAGCGTAGGGACAGGGAAGGGCACAGATACGCAGTATTTT. It codes for CASSVGTGKGTDTQYF. Full variable domain (rest looked up from reference TRBV9 and TRBJ2-3): DSGVTQTPKHLITATGQRVTLRCSPRSGDLSVYWYQQSLDQGLQFLIQYYNGEERAKGNILERFSAQQFPDLHSELNLSSLELGDSALYFCASSVGTGKGTDTQYFGPGTRLTVL.

The chain employs TRBV19 and TRBJ2-7; 8 bases line up with TRBD1. Per germline, CDR1 LNHDA and CDR2 SQIVND (reference sequence). This CDR3 comprises 15 residues. Losses at the gene ends were 5 bases for V and 2 bases for J; bases not matched to a gene: 8. The CDR3 sequence is CASSSQTGGTYEQYF. The DNA for the CDR3 is TGTGCCAGTAGTTCACAAACAGGGGGAACCTACGAGCAGTACTTC.

This sequence joins TRBV7-2 and TRBJ2-7; 8 positions agree with TRBD1. Germline-derived CDR1 and CDR2 are SGHTA and FQGNSA. The CDR3 extends over 14 amino acids. The junction had 4 bases not matched to a gene; V was cut back by 4 bases and J by 2 bases. The CDR3 loop reads CASSSRQGTYEQYF. The CDR3 DNA sequence: TGTGCCAGCAGCTCCAGACAGGGGACCTACGAGCAGTACTTC.

There are a few counts of this clone. The chain recombines TRBV10-2 with TRBJ2-7; 12 nucleotides match TRBD1. This CDR3 is built from 15 residues. CDR1 is WSHSY, CDR2 SAAADI, per germline. The V gene end was trimmed by 7 bases and the J gene end by 4 bases; junction bases not matched to a gene: 8. The CDR3: CASTTGTGGSYEQYF. DNA of the CDR3: TGCGCCAGCACAACCGGGACAGGGGGCTCGTACGAGCAGTACTTC.

The chain is built from TRBV19 and TRBJ1-6; D ambiguous. The germline V gene has CDR1 LNHDA and CDR2 SQIVND (reference sequence). The CDR3 sequence is 16 residues long. Trimming took 4 bases from V and 7 from J, leaving 17 bases between them. The CDR3 region is CASSTKRQSRNSPLHF. In DNA form, the CDR3 reads TGTGCCAGTAGTACCAAACGGCAAAGTCGGAATTCACCCCTCCACTTT.

The chain joins TRBV28 to TRBJ2-7; 8 bases match TRBD2. The V segment lost 6 bases and the J segment 4 bases; nucleotides outside the gene matches: 14. The CDR3 has 16 amino acids. The germline V gene has CDR1 MDHEN and CDR2 SYDVKM. This chain's CDR3 is CASSIPLGGRRYEQYF. The CDR3 DNA sequence: TGTGCCAGCAGCATCCCCCTCGGCGGGAGGAGATACGAGCAGTACTTC.

J is TRBJ2-2 and V is TRBV7-8, with D perhaps TRBD1 or TRBD2 (6 bases each). The V end lost 0 bases, the J end lost 6 bases, and 17 bases lay between the germline ends. Germline CDR1 is SGHVS and CDR2 is FQNEAQ. This CDR3 comprises 17 residues. The CDR3 sequence: CASSLALGGSSPGELFF. Written as DNA, the CDR3 is TGTGCCAGCAGCTTAGCGCTGGGGGGCTCTTCCCCCGGGGAGCTGTTTTTT.

The genes are TRBV18 and TRBJ2-1; 7 bases agree with TRBD2. Looked up from germline, CDR1 is KGHSH and CDR2 is LQKENI. Trimming cost V 9 bases and J 4 bases; bases outside gene matches: 9. The CDR3 extends over 14 amino acids. The CDR3 nucleotides read TGTGCCAGTTGGGGCGGGAGCGTATACAATGAGCAGTTCTTC. Translation: CASWGGSVYNEQFF.

The rearrangement uses TRBV6-5 and TRBJ2-7; perhaps D is TRBD1 or TRBD2 (5 bases each). Germline V gene data show CDR1 as MNHEY and CDR2 as SVGAGI. The V end was cut by 7 bases, the J end by 2 bases, with 15 bases between. The CDR3 contains 14 residues. CDR3 DNA sequence: TGTGCCAGCACCTTCCCGGGACCGCCCTACGAGCAGTACTTC. Protein sequence: CASTFPGPPYEQYF.

The chain carries TRBV7-8 and TRBJ2-1; perhaps TRBD2 as D (5 bases). V gave up 5 bases and J gave up 8 bases, with 13 bases separating them. Germline V gene data show CDR1 as SGHVS and CDR2 as FQNEAQ. This CDR3 has 13 residues. The CDR3 sequence is CASSLGLRDEQFF. The CDR3 bases are TGTGCCAGCAGCCTAGGACTTCGCGATGAGCAGTTCTTC.

This clone was picked up one time. As DNA, the CDR3 is TGTGCCAGCAGTTCAAAAGGTGGGGACACTGAAGCTTTCTTT. Amino acid sequence: CASSSKGGDTEAFF. The chain links TRBV2 to TRBJ1-1; no definite D call. Germline assignment: CDR1 SNHLY and CDR2 FYNNEI. This CDR3 contains 14 residues. Trimming removed 5 bases at V and 3 bases at J, with 13 bases between.

The chain uses TRBV7-8 and TRBJ2-7; D uncertain. V lost 5 bases and J 5 bases, leaving 16 bases between the germline ends. The CDR3 has 14 amino acids. Germline V CDR1 and CDR2: SGHVS, FQNEAQ. CDR3 coding DNA: TGTGCCAGCAGCCGCCTAACCAACTCTAACGAGCAGTACTTC. This gives the protein CASSRLTNSNEQYF.

This chain links TRBV6-1 with TRBJ2-3; TRBD2 aligns across 9 bases. The germline V gene has CDR1 MNHNS and CDR2 SASEGT. CDR3 size: 15 residues. The V and J ends lost 7 bases and 1 base, in that order; junction bases with no gene match: 6. The CDR3 DNA reads as TGTGCCAGCATCAGGACTAGCGCCCGCACAGATACGCAGTATTTT. It translates to CASIRTSARTDTQYF.

This chain uses TRBV9 with TRBJ1-1, with no clear D. Trimming removed 4 bases at V and 0 bases at J, with 13 bases between. The CDR3 is made up of 15 amino acids. The germline V gene has CDR1 SGDLS and CDR2 YYNGEE. The CDR3 bases are TGTGCCAGCAGCTCCCAATTTGTCATGAACACTGAAGCTTTCTTT. Translating gives CASSSQFVMNTEAFF.

The chain joins TRBV18 to TRBJ1-1; tentatively, D is TRBD1 (6 bases). Trimming left V 4 bases short and J 1 base short, with 10 bases between. The CDR3 is made up of 14 amino acids. Germline V lookup: CDR1 KGHSH, CDR2 LQKENI. CDR3 sequence reads: CASSRGQKNTEAFF. Here the CDR3 DNA reads TGTGCCAGCTCACGGGGACAAAAGAACACTGAAGCTTTCTTT.

J is TRBJ2-2 and V is TRBV7-3, with 7 bases lining up with TRBD2. The CDR3 spans 16 residues. Germline values: CDR1 SGHTA, CDR2 FQGTGA. V trimming: 6 bases; J trimming: 4 bases; junction bases outside the gene matches: 11. CDR3 loop: CASSYPGGGGTGELFF. The CDR3 DNA reads TGTGCCAGCAGTTATCCGGGGGGAGGAGGCACCGGGGAGCTGTTTTTT. Together with reference TRBV7-3 and TRBJ2-2, the CDR3 gives the full variable domain: GAGVSQTPSNKVTEKGKYVELRCDPISGHTALYWYRQSLGQGPEFLIYFQGTGAADDSGLPNDRFFAVRPEGSVSTLKIQRTERGDSAVYLCASSYPGGGGTGELFFGEGSRLTVL.

J is TRBJ2-1 and V is TRBV11-2; 8 bases fit TRBD2. Germline V gene data show CDR1 as SGHAT and CDR2 as FQNNGV. This CDR3 comprises 16 residues. The V and J ends lost 1 base and 4 bases, in that order; junction bases with no gene match: 6. The CDR3 DNA reads as TGTGCCAGCAGCTTAGTTCGGCGGGGGGTGTACAATGAGCAGTTCTTC. Amino acid sequence: CASSLVRRGVYNEQFF.